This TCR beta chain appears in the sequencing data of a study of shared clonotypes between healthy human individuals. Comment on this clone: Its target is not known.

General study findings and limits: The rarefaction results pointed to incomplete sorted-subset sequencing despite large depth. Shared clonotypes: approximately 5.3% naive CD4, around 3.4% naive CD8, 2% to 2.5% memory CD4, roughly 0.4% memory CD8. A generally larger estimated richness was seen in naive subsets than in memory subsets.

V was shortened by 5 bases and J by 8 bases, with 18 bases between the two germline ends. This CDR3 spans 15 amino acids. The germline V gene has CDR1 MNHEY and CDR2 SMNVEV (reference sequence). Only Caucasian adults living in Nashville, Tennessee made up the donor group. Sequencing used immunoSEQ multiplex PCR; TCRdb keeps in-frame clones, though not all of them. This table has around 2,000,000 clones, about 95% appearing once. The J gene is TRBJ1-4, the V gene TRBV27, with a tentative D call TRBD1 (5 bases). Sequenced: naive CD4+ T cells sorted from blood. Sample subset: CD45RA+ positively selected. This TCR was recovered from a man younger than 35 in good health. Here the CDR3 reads CASSARNPGGEKLFF. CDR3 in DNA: TGTGCCAGCAGTGCCCGAAATCCCGGGGGGGAAAAACTGTTTTTT.